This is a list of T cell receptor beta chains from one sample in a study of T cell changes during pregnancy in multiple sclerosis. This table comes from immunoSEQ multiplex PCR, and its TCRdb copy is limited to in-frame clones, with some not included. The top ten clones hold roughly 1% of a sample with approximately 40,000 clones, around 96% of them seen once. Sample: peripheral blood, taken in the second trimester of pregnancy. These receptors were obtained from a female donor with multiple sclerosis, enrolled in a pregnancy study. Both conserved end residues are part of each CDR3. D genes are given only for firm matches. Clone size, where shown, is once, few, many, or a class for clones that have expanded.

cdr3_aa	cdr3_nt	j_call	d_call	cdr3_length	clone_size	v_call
CASTWTGTNYEQYF	TGTGCCAGCACCTGGACAGGGACCAACTACGAGCAGTACTTC	TRBJ2-7	TRBD1	14	-	TRBV28
CASSQVAGDNEQFF	TGCGCCAGCAGCCAAGTCGCAGGCGACAATGAGCAGTTCTTC	TRBJ2-1	-	14	-	TRBV4-3
CASSLRQGPTGELFF	TGTGCCAGCAGCTTAAGACAGGGGCCCACCGGGGAGCTGTTTTTT	TRBJ2-2	TRBD1	15	once	TRBV7-3
CASSLTAVGNPRNTGELFF	TGTGCCAGCAGCTTAACGGCCGTCGGGAATCCACGAAACACCGGGGAGCTGTTTTTT	TRBJ2-2	-	19	once	TRBV7-3
CASSSGTGGAKFF	TGTGCCAGTAGTTCCGGGACAGGGGGCGCAAAGTTCTTC	TRBJ2-1	TRBD1	13	-	TRBV19
CASSSEMNTEAFF	TGTGCCAGCAGCTCCGAGATGAACACTGAAGCTTTCTTT	TRBJ1-1	-	13	-	TRBV13
CASSLEAPSGDKNTGELFF	TGTGCCAGCAGCTTAGAGGCCCCTTCCGGGGACAAGAACACCGGGGAGCTGTTTTTT	TRBJ2-2	-	19	-	TRBV7-2
CASSLAGLRRSNEQYF	TGCGCCAGCAGCTTAGCCGGGTTGCGCCGATCGAACGAGCAGTACTTC	TRBJ2-7	-	16	-	TRBV5-1
CASRRQGSGQPQHF	TGTGCCAGTAGGAGACAGGGATCGGGCCAGCCCCAGCATTTT	TRBJ1-5	TRBD1	14	once	TRBV19
CASTAADTGELFF	TGTGCCAGCACGGCGGCGGACACCGGGGAGCTGTTTTTT	TRBJ2-2	-	13	-	TRBV9
CAISESGGAGRRYF	TGTGCCATCAGTGAGTCAGGGGGAGCGGGAAGAAGGTACTTC	TRBJ2-7	-	14	-	TRBV10-3
CASVRGGGGTEAFF	TGTGCCAGCGTCCGGGGGGGAGGGGGCACTGAAGCTTTCTTT	TRBJ1-1	-	14	-	TRBV6-5
CASSKFGTAGNQPQHF	TGTGCCAGCAGCAAATTTGGGACAGCCGGCAATCAGCCCCAGCATTTT	TRBJ1-5	-	16	-	TRBV21-1
CASSLGLRRNEQFF	TGTGCCAGCAGCTTAGGACTCAGGAGGAATGAGCAGTTCTTC	TRBJ2-1	-	14	-	TRBV11-3
CATSPPGLAGVVTDTQYF	TGTGCCACCAGCCCTCCGGGACTAGCGGGAGTGGTCACAGATACGCAGTATTTT	TRBJ2-3	TRBD2	18	-	TRBV15
CSAPKQGHYTF	TGCAGTGCTCCAAAACAGGGGCACTACACCTTC	TRBJ1-2	TRBD1	11	-	TRBV20-1
CASSYTLAADTQYF	TGTGCCAGCAGCTATACCCTAGCGGCAGATACGCAGTATTTT	TRBJ2-3	TRBD2	14	-	TRBV11-2
CAWRDGGDRNTEAFF	TGTGCCTGGAGGGACGGAGGGGACAGGAACACTGAAGCTTTCTTT	TRBJ1-1	TRBD1	15	-	TRBV30
CASSLGGVRNTEAFF	TGTGCCAGCAGCTTAGGAGGGGTAAGGAACACTGAAGCTTTCTTT	TRBJ1-1	-	15	-	TRBV5-4
CASSQDMFSGNTIYF	TGCGCCAGCAGCCAAGATATGTTCTCTGGAAACACCATATATTTT	TRBJ1-3	-	15	-	TRBV4-3
CASSLSIRTSGKQYEQYF	TGTGCCAGCAGTTTATCGATAAGGACTAGCGGTAAGCAGTACGAGCAGTACTTC	TRBJ2-7	TRBD2	18	-	TRBV27
CASSPGPGGPGGANVLTF	TGCGCCAGCAGCCCGGGTCCGGGAGGGCCGGGTGGGGCCAACGTCCTGACTTTC	TRBJ2-6	TRBD2	18	-	TRBV5-1
CASSASGGPTDTQYF	TGTGCCAGCAGCGCATCAGGGGGCCCCACAGATACGCAGTATTTT	TRBJ2-3	TRBD1	15	-	TRBV7-3
CASSPEAGMNTEAFF	TGTGCCAGCTCACCCGAAGCGGGCATGAACACTGAAGCTTTCTTT	TRBJ1-1	-	15	-	TRBV18
CASSRDRGNEQFF	TGCGCCAGCAGCCGGGACAGGGGGAATGAGCAGTTCTTC	TRBJ2-1	TRBD1	13	-	TRBV5-1
CASSLWSGGGEQYF	TGTGCCAGCAGCCTTTGGAGCGGGGGGGGCGAGCAGTACTTC	TRBJ2-7	TRBD2	14	-	TRBV7-2
CASCLIYSNQPQHF	TGTGCCAGCTGTCTTATTTATAGCAATCAGCCCCAGCATTTT	TRBJ1-5	-	14	-	TRBV6-1
CASSSYGTANYGYTF	TGCGCCAGCAGCTCCTACGGGACAGCTAACTATGGCTACACCTTC	TRBJ1-2	TRBD1	15	-	TRBV4-1
CASSLSPRSYEQYF	TGTGCCAGCAGTTTATCTCCGAGATCCTACGAGCAGTACTTC	TRBJ2-7	-	14	-	TRBV27